One sample yielded the 10 T cell receptor beta chains listed below, sequenced in a study of T cells in Graves' hyperthyroidism and ophthalmopathy. Amplification of TCR beta CDR3 regions used RNA as the template. The HTBI primer set was used in a first-round RT-PCR of the TCR CDR3. TCRdb re-called the multiplex PCR reads with MiXCR, one entry per CDR3 protein. The repertoire includes around 300,000 distinct CDR3 sequences, approximately 14% of them detected once, and around 23% sits in the top ten. Input material: blood. These receptor sequences come from a woman aged 30 to 39 with Graves' hyperthyroidism.

This clonotype was seen ten or more times. The chain links TRBV20-1 to TRBJ2-3, with a weak D call TRBD2 (5 bases). There are 12 residues in the CDR3. Per the germline V gene, CDR1 is DFQATT and CDR2 is SNEGSKA (reference sequence). Trimming removed 3 bases from V and 3 bases from J, with 7 bases in between. The DNA of the CDR3 is TGCAGTGCTAGGGGGAGTACAGATACGCAGTATTTT. Translated, it gives CSARGSTDTQYF.

This chain links TRBV3-1 with TRBJ2-7, with no clear D. Germline V gene data show CDR1 as LGHDT and CDR2 as YNNKEL (reference sequence). Trimming pared 1 base from V and 0 bases from J, leaving 10 bases between. The CDR3 is made up of 15 amino acids. The chain's CDR3 is CASSQAPGDSYEQYF. CDR3 bases: TGTGCCAGCAGCCAAGCCCCGGGTGACTCCTACGAGCAGTACTTC.

This clonotype has a count of ten or more. J is TRBJ1-1 and V is TRBV2; D is unclear. CDR3 size: 13 residues. The germline gives CDR1 SNHLY, CDR2 FYNNEI. V lost 7 bases and J lost 5, with 14 bases in between. DNA of the CDR3: TGTGCCAGCATGTTCTGGCGAAAAACTGAAGCTTTCTTT. Translation: CASMFWRKTEAFF.

This clonotype has a count of ten or more. V and J are TRBV20-1 and TRBJ2-7; tentative D call: TRBD1 (5 bases). The germline V and J ends were trimmed by 6 bases and 5 bases, with 23 bases remaining between them. Germline CDR1 and CDR2: DFQATT and SNEGSKA (reference sequence). There are 15 residues in the CDR3. The CDR3 bases are TGCAGTGCCACTCCAGGGCAGCATTTATCGGACGAGCAGTACTTC. It encodes CSATPGQHLSDEQYF.

This clonotype was observed a handful of times. The junction does not match germline at one end; this may be a read error. The chain is built from TRBV7-2 and TRBJ2-3; TRBD2 aligns across 7 bases. The length of the CDR3 is 15 residues. Germline CDR1 SGHTA, CDR2 FQGNSA. Written as DNA, the CDR3 is TGTGCCGGCAGCTTAAGGCTAAGCGGGGTAGATACGCAGTATTTT. It specifies CAGSLRLSGVDTQYF.

This clonotype was observed a few times. The rearrangement joins TRBV2 to TRBJ1-1; D gene ambiguous. V lost 3 bases to trimming and J lost 1 base, with 9 bases between them. This CDR3 spans 14 amino acids. CDR1 SNHLY and CDR2 FYNNEI come from the germline V gene. The CDR3, as DNA: TGTGCCAGCAGTGATAGGGTAGGGAACACTGAAGCTTTCTTT. Residues: CASSDRVGNTEAFF. Drawing the rest from reference TRBV2 and TRBJ1-1, the complete variable domain is EPEVTQTPSHQVTQMGQEVILRCVPISNHLYFYWYRQILGQKVEFLVSFYNNEISEKSEIFDDQFSVERPDGSNFTLKIRSTKLEDSAMYFCASSDRVGNTEAFFGQGTRLTVV.

The chain uses TRBV11-2 and TRBJ2-4, with 11 nucleotides matching TRBD1. The CDR3 runs to 16 residues. V was clipped by 3 bases and J by 1 base; unmatched bases: 2. Germline assignment: CDR1 SGHAT and CDR2 FQNNGV. CDR3 sequence: CASSFRDRGAKNIQYF. CDR3 DNA sequence: TGTGCCAGCAGCTTCCGGGACAGGGGGGCCAAAAACATTCAGTACTTC.

This clonotype was counted many times. The rearrangement links TRBV24-1 to TRBJ2-1, with 10 bases lining up with TRBD1. V dropped 5 bases and J dropped 7; count of bases not matched to a gene: 7. This CDR3 region has 15 residues. Germline CDR1 and CDR2: KGHDR and SFDVKD. The CDR3 protein is CATSGGTGAWNEQFF. The CDR3 coding sequence is TGTGCCACCAGTGGCGGGACAGGGGCCTGGAATGAGCAGTTCTTC.

In the case of this clonotype: A much larger clone is a single base away; this may be a read error. This chain uses TRBV20-1 with TRBJ2-7; 7 positions match TRBD2. The CDR3 is 17 amino acids. Germline V gene sequence: CDR1 DFQATT, CDR2 SNEGSKA (reference sequence). For the CDR3, the DNA is TGCAGGGTTTGGGGGAGGGCCGGGACTAACCGGACCTACGAGCAGTACTTC. Its translation: CRVWGRAGTNRTYEQYF.

In the case of this clonotype: This may be a read error: a much more frequent sequence differs by one nucleotide. This chain connects TRBV14 to TRBJ2-1; TRBD2 matches at 12 bases. Germline assignment: CDR1 SGHDN and CDR2 FVKESK. The CDR3 consists of 16 residues. The CDR3 loop is CASSQLDLAGGDEQLF. The CDR3 DNA reads as TGTGCCAGCAGCCAACTCGATCTAGCGGGAGGGGATGAGCAGTTGTTC.